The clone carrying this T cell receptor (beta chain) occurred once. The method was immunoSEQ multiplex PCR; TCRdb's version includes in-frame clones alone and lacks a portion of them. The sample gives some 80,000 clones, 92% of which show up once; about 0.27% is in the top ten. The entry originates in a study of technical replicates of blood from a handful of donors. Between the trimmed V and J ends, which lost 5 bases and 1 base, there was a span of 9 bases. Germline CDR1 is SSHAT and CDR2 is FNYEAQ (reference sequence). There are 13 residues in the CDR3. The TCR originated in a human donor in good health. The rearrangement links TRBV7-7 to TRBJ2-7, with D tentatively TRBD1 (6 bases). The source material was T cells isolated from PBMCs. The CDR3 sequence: CASSQGISYEQYF. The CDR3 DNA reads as TGTGCCAGCAGCCAGGGGATATCCTACGAGCAGTACTTC. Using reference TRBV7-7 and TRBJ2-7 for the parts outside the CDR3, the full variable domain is GAGVSQSPRYKVTKRGQDVTLRCDPISSHATLYWYQQALGQGPEFLTYFNYEAQPDKSGLPSDRFSAERPEGSISTLTIQRTEQRDSAMYRCASSQGISYEQYFGPGTRLTVT.